This is a list of T cell receptor beta chains from one sample in a study of chemoradiotherapy in HPV16-positive cancers. Here immunoSEQ multiplex PCR was the method, and the copy in TCRdb shows in-frame clones only, minus some. The table records around 5,000 clones, 80% to 90% of them present only once. The source was tumor tissue, collected from a patient who underwent chemoradiotherapy. The receptors were gathered from a human donor with HPV-associated anogenital cancer. Both conserved end residues are part of each CDR3. A D gene is named only where the DNA matches it firmly. Some rows have no size entry. The others give once, few or many, or a class for an expanded clone.

v_gene	abundance	d_gene	j_gene	CDR3aa	CDR3nt
TRBV4-1	NA	NA	TRBJ1-1	CASSQDRGGLVNTEAFF	TGCGCCAGCAGCCAAGATCGTGGGGGGCTAGTAAACACTGAAGCTTTCTTT
TRBV27	NA	TRBD1	TRBJ1-1	CASSNRGITEAFF	TGTGCCAGCAGTAACAGGGGAATCACTGAAGCTTTCTTT
TRBV10-3	NA	NA	TRBJ2-1	CAISEGGESWFF	TGTGCCATCAGTGAGGGCGGGGAGAGTTGGTTCTTC
TRBV1	NA	NA	TRBJ2-3	CTSSQESSGTSTDTQYF	TGCACCAGCAGCCAAGAGTCAAGCGGGACTAGCACAGATACGCAGTATTTT
TRBV11-2	once	TRBD2	TRBJ2-3	CASSYRPSAGATDTQYF	TGTGCCAGCAGCTACAGGCCGTCGGCGGGAGCCACAGATACGCAGTATTTT
TRBV30	NA	TRBD1	TRBJ1-5	CAWSVPQGGNQPQHF	TGTGCCTGGAGTGTACCACAGGGGGGCAATCAGCCCCAGCATTTT
TRBV5-4	NA	NA	TRBJ2-5	CASSSRDRVQETQYF	TGTGCCAGCAGCTCCCGGGACCGCGTCCAAGAGACCCAGTACTTC
TRBV5-6	NA	TRBD1	TRBJ1-1	CASSGTTGPGAFF	TGTGCCAGCAGCGGAACGACAGGGCCTGGGGCTTTCTTT
TRBV28	once	NA	TRBJ2-1	CASSRSGPEQFF	TGTGCCAGCAGTAGGTCGGGACCTGAGCAGTTCTTC
TRBV28	NA	NA	TRBJ2-5	CASSHWTVQETQYF	TGTGCCAGCAGCCACTGGACAGTCCAAGAGACCCAGTACTTC
TRBV5-1	NA	NA	TRBJ2-7	CASSFAATGLAGEQYF	TGCGCCAGCAGCTTCGCTGCGACAGGCCTCGCCGGCGAGCAGTACTTC
TRBV5-8	NA	NA	TRBJ2-5	CASSLGRGGAETQYF	TGTGCCAGCAGCTTGGGCCGGGGAGGTGCAGAGACCCAGTACTTC
TRBV7-2	NA	NA	TRBJ2-3	CASSLGDRQYF	TGTGCCAGCAGCTTAGGGGACCGGCAGTATTTT
TRBV11-2	NA	NA	TRBJ2-1	CASSLDRPNEQFF	TGTGCCAGCAGCTTAGACCGGCCTAATGAGCAGTTCTTC
TRBV7-6	once	TRBD2	TRBJ2-5	CASSAVGAGGRETQYF	TGTGCCAGCAGCGCTGTAGGAGCGGGAGGTAGGGAGACCCAGTACTTC
TRBV6-5	NA	NA	TRBJ2-2	CASRHRAGELFF	TGTGCCAGCAGACACAGGGCCGGGGAGCTGTTTTTT
TRBV28	NA	TRBD2	TRBJ2-7	CASSSGLAGEYEQYF	TGTGCCAGCAGTTCCGGACTAGCGGGAGAATACGAGCAGTACTTC
TRBV5-1	NA	NA	TRBJ2-3	CASSLDSTDTQYF	TGCGCCAGCAGCTTGGACAGCACAGATACGCAGTATTTT
TRBV7-9	NA	NA	TRBJ2-2	CASSSWVGELFF	TGTGCCAGCAGCTCCTGGGTCGGGGAGCTGTTTTTT
TRBV6-1	NA	NA	TRBJ1-4	CASSESTFGGRGEKLFF	TGTGCCAGCAGTGAATCGACCTTTGGGGGTAGGGGTGAAAAACTGTTTTTT
TRBV19	NA	NA	TRBJ2-2	CASTHIFGGGTGELFF	TGTGCCAGTACCCATATTTTTGGTGGGGGAACGGGGGAGCTGTTTTTT
TRBV25-1	NA	NA	TRBJ1-3	CATKPFRRSGNTIYF	TGTGCCACCAAACCGTTCAGGCGCTCTGGAAACACCATATATTTT
TRBV29-1	NA	TRBD1	TRBJ1-4	CSVEDPGTVYF	TGCAGCGTTGAAGACCCTGGGACAGTGTATTTT
TRBV6-1	NA	NA	TRBJ2-7	CASSEATEQYF	TGTGCCAGCAGTGAAGCGACCGAGCAGTACTTC
TRBV18	NA	NA	TRBJ1-3	CASSPGTGNTIYF	TGTGCCAGCTCTCCAGGGACTGGAAACACCATATATTTT
TRBV11-1	NA	TRBD1	TRBJ1-5	CASSSGQGSNQPQHF	TGTGCCAGCAGCTCGGGACAGGGGTCCAATCAGCCCCAGCATTTT
TRBV28	few	TRBD1	TRBJ2-7	CASKTGGSSYEQYF	TGTGCCAGCAAAACAGGGGGAAGCTCCTACGAGCAGTACTTC
TRBV9	NA	TRBD1	TRBJ2-2	CASSGTGNTGELFF	TGTGCCAGCAGCGGGACAGGTAACACCGGGGAGCTGTTTTTT
TRBV10-1	NA	NA	TRBJ1-4	CASPKKEGRGKKLFF	TGCGCCAGCCCCAAAAAGGAAGGGCGTGGTAAAAAACTGTTTTTT
TRBV28	NA	NA	TRBJ1-5	CASSRDNSNQPQHF	TGTGCCAGCAGTCGGGACAATAGCAATCAGCCCCAGCATTTT
TRBV5-8	NA	NA	TRBJ1-2	CASSLRAVDYGYTF	TGTGCCAGCAGCTTGCGTGCGGTTGACTATGGCTACACCTTC
TRBV9	NA	TRBD2	TRBJ2-5	CASSVTGLAGEETQYF	TGTGCCAGCAGCGTAACAGGGCTAGCGGGGGAAGAGACCCAGTACTTC
TRBV28	few	NA	TRBJ1-5	CASSAPGAGNQPQHF	TGTGCCAGCAGTGCTCCGGGGGCTGGCAATCAGCCCCAGCATTTT
TRBV7-9	NA	NA	TRBJ1-1	CASSFDGGAFF	TGTGCCAGCAGCTTTGACGGCGGGGCTTTCTTT
TRBV29-1	NA	NA	TRBJ1-1	CSVARSRGGGTEAFF	TGCAGCGTTGCCCGTTCCCGGGGGGGAGGCACTGAAGCTTTCTTT
TRBV19	NA	TRBD1	TRBJ1-2	CASSFLTGGLNYGYTF	TGTGCCAGTAGTTTCTTGACAGGGGGCTTGAACTATGGCTACACCTTC
TRBV7-2	NA	NA	TRBJ1-5	CASSLRVSNQPQHF	TGTGCCAGCAGCTTAAGGGTTAGCAATCAGCCCCAGCATTTT